This T cell receptor beta chain is from a study of glioma-infiltrating T cells after dendritic cell vaccination. Trimming cost V 6 bases and J 7 bases, with 12 bases left between them. CDR3 length equals 13 residues. CDR1 is MNHEY, CDR2 SVGAGI, per germline. This clone was recorded once. Using immunoSEQ multiplex PCR, the repertoire was profiled, and TCRdb retains in-frame clones only, with some absent. The repertoire holds around 60,000 clones, over 65% seen once, with about 9% in the top ten. The time point: after dendritic cell vaccination, including at tumor progression/relapse. Specimen: blood, collected after dendritic cell vaccination. This chain uses TRBV6-5 with TRBJ1-4; D is unclear. This clonotype originated in a human donor with glioblastoma. CDR3 amino acids: CASRRARSEKLFF. The DNA for the CDR3 is TGTGCCAGCAGGCGAGCCCGGAGTGAAAAACTGTTTTTT.